This T cell receptor (beta chain) was found in a study of blood T cell repertoires in COVID-19. The wider study: Acute and convalescent COVID-19 samples came from the United States, Italy and Spain. PBMCs, B-cell-depleted T cells, or T cells were the source of the cDNA or gDNA that made up the material.

In the source study's methods: How many nucleated cells were present was estimated from reference gene primer amplification. The protocol was immunoSEQ multiplex PCR, while the TCRdb copy is restricted to in-frame clones and leaves out a portion. V, J and clone size derive from that table, while D and trimming were established from the DNA sequence. The top ten clones hold 2.8% of a sample with under 200,000 clones, 60% to 85% of them seen once. Germline V gene sequence: CDR1 GTSNPN, CDR2 SVGIG (reference sequence). V was clipped by 1 base and J by 4 bases, with 13 bases between them. The CDR3 is 14 residues long.

The clonotype was recovered from a man between 65 and 85 years old with acute or convalescent COVID-19. Material for sequencing was peripheral blood. The rearrangement joins TRBV30 to TRBJ1-2; D might be TRBD1 (5 bases). CDR3 in amino acids: CAWSAGRGPYGYTF. CDR3 DNA: TGTGCCTGGAGTGCGGGGAGGGGACCCTATGGCTACACCTTC. Using reference TRBV30 and TRBJ1-2 for the parts outside the CDR3, the full variable domain is SQTIHQWPATLVQPVGSPLSLECTVEGTSNPNLYWYRQAAGRGLQLLFYSVGIGQISSEVPQNLSASRPQDRQFILSSKKLLLSDSGFYLCAWSAGRGPYGYTFGSGTRLTVV.